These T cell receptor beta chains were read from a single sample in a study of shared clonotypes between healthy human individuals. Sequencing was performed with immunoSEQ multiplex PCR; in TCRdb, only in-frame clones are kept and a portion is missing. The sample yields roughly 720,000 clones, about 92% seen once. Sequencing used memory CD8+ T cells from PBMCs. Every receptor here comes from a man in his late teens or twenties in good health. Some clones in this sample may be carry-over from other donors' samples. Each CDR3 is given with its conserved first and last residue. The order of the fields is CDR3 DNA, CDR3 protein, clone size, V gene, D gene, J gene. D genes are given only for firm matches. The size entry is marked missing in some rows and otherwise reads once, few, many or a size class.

CDR3nt: TGTGCCAGTAGTACAGGGTCCTATAGCAATCAGCCCCAGCATTTT
CDR3aa: CASSTGSYSNQPQHF
abundance: NA
v_gene: TRBV19
d_gene: NA
j_gene: TRBJ1-5

CDR3nt: TGTGCCAGCAGCTTAGGGACTAGCTGGAACACCGGGGAGCTGTTTTTT
CDR3aa: CASSLGTSWNTGELFF
abundance: NA
v_gene: TRBV7-2
d_gene: TRBD2
j_gene: TRBJ2-2

CDR3nt: TGTGCCAGCAGCCCCACGGACAGGGAACACGAGCAGTACTTC
CDR3aa: CASSPTDREHEQYF
abundance: NA
v_gene: TRBV5-6
d_gene: TRBD1
j_gene: TRBJ2-7

CDR3nt: TGTGCCAGCAGTTTCATTCGGACTAGCGGGAACCAAGAGACCCAGTACTTC
CDR3aa: CASSFIRTSGNQETQYF
abundance: once
v_gene: TRBV27
d_gene: TRBD2
j_gene: TRBJ2-5

CDR3nt: TGTGCCAGCAGTTTGGCTAGCGGGAGTGGCGAGCAGTACTTC
CDR3aa: CASSLASGSGEQYF
abundance: NA
v_gene: TRBV28
d_gene: TRBD2
j_gene: TRBJ2-7

CDR3nt: TGTGCCAGCAGCTTACTAGCGGGGGGATACCAAGAGACCCAGTACTTC
CDR3aa: CASSLLAGGYQETQYF
abundance: NA
v_gene: TRBV9
d_gene: TRBD2
j_gene: TRBJ2-5

CDR3nt: TGTGCCAGCAGCCAAGATTACGAGCAGTACTTC
CDR3aa: CASSQDYEQYF
abundance: NA
v_gene: TRBV4-2
d_gene: NA
j_gene: TRBJ2-7

CDR3nt: TGCGCCAGCAGTCCAACCCCGGACAGACTAAACTATGGCTACACCTTC
CDR3aa: CASSPTPDRLNYGYTF
abundance: NA
v_gene: TRBV4-1
d_gene: NA
j_gene: TRBJ1-2

CDR3nt: TGTGCCAGTAGTAGGGGGCCTGGCTCAGCTTTCTTT
CDR3aa: CASSRGPGSAFF
abundance: few
v_gene: TRBV19
d_gene: NA
j_gene: TRBJ1-1

CDR3nt: TGTGCCAGCAGCTTGGCGGACAGGGGTCCCTACGAGCAGTACTTC
CDR3aa: CASSLADRGPYEQYF
abundance: NA
v_gene: TRBV5-4
d_gene: TRBD1
j_gene: TRBJ2-7

CDR3nt: TGTGCCAGTAGCCGCAGGGACATCAGCCAGCCCCAGCATTTT
CDR3aa: CASSRRDISQPQHF
abundance: NA
v_gene: TRBV19
d_gene: NA
j_gene: TRBJ1-5

CDR3nt: TGCGCCAGCAGCCAAGAGGGATTGGGACTCGGGGACAATGAGCAGTTCTTC
CDR3aa: CASSQEGLGLGDNEQFF
abundance: NA
v_gene: TRBV4-1
d_gene: NA
j_gene: TRBJ2-1

CDR3nt: TGCGCCAGCAGCTTTCGACTGTTGGAAGAGACCCAGTACTTC
CDR3aa: CASSFRLLEETQYF
abundance: NA
v_gene: TRBV5-1
d_gene: NA
j_gene: TRBJ2-5

CDR3nt: TGTGCCAGCAGGCCCCTAGCGGCCCCCTCACCCCAGGAGCAGTTCTTC
CDR3aa: CASRPLAAPSPQEQFF
abundance: NA
v_gene: TRBV27
d_gene: TRBD2
j_gene: TRBJ2-1

CDR3nt: TGCGCCAGCAGCCAAGAGGGTCCCCGGCCCTACGAGCAGTACTTC
CDR3aa: CASSQEGPRPYEQYF
abundance: NA
v_gene: TRBV4-1
d_gene: NA
j_gene: TRBJ2-7

CDR3nt: TGCAGCGTTTATACACCCGAAGCTTTCTTT
CDR3aa: CSVYTPEAFF
abundance: few
v_gene: TRBV29-1
d_gene: NA
j_gene: TRBJ1-1

CDR3nt: TGTGCCAGCAGCCAAACAGTGAACACTGAAGCTTTCTTT
CDR3aa: CASSQTVNTEAFF
abundance: once
v_gene: TRBV7-7
d_gene: NA
j_gene: TRBJ1-1

CDR3nt: TGTGCCAGCGGTCCGGTCAGGGGAATCAATCAGCCCCAGCATTTT
CDR3aa: CASGPVRGINQPQHF
abundance: NA
v_gene: TRBV6-1
d_gene: NA
j_gene: TRBJ1-5

CDR3nt: TGTGCCAGCAGCGTAGCGGGACGAAATGGGGAGCTGTTTTTT
CDR3aa: CASSVAGRNGELFF
abundance: few
v_gene: TRBV9
d_gene: NA
j_gene: TRBJ2-2

CDR3nt: TGCGCCAGCAGCCAAGCGACCGGGACTTTAGCCAAAAACATTCAGTACTTC
CDR3aa: CASSQATGTLAKNIQYF
abundance: NA
v_gene: TRBV4-3
d_gene: NA
j_gene: TRBJ2-4

CDR3nt: TGTGCCAGCAGCTTAGGGATGGAAGGACAGGTCGGAAGCAATCAGCCCCAGCATTTT
CDR3aa: CASSLGMEGQVGSNQPQHF
abundance: NA
v_gene: TRBV13
d_gene: TRBD1
j_gene: TRBJ1-5

CDR3nt: TGTGCCAGCAGCTTTACGACGGGAGGTTCCTACGAGCAGTACTTC
CDR3aa: CASSFTTGGSYEQYF
abundance: NA
v_gene: TRBV7-9
d_gene: TRBD2
j_gene: TRBJ2-7

CDR3nt: TGTGTCAGCAGCTTATTCAACCGACAGGGAGATACGCAGTATTTT
CDR3aa: CVSSLFNRQGDTQYF
abundance: NA
v_gene: TRBV7-9
d_gene: TRBD1
j_gene: TRBJ2-3

CDR3nt: TGTGCCTGGAAACTAGCGGGAGCGTGGGAGCAGTACTTC
CDR3aa: CAWKLAGAWEQYF
abundance: NA
v_gene: TRBV30
d_gene: TRBD2
j_gene: TRBJ2-7

CDR3nt: TGCAGCGTTGGAGGGGGCACCTCCTACGAGCAGTACTTC
CDR3aa: CSVGGGTSYEQYF
abundance: NA
v_gene: TRBV29-1
d_gene: TRBD1
j_gene: TRBJ2-7

CDR3nt: TGTGCCAGTAGTGCTTCGGGCTGGTACACCGGGGAGCTGTTTTTT
CDR3aa: CASSASGWYTGELFF
abundance: NA
v_gene: TRBV19
d_gene: NA
j_gene: TRBJ2-2

CDR3nt: TGTGCCAGCAGCTCCCACGGTGGGGGCCTCAATGAGCAGTTCTTC
CDR3aa: CASSSHGGGLNEQFF
abundance: NA
v_gene: TRBV7-3
d_gene: NA
j_gene: TRBJ2-1

CDR3nt: TGCGCCAGCAGCCAAACGGACGGGGAGGGCTACGAGCAGTACTTC
CDR3aa: CASSQTDGEGYEQYF
abundance: NA
v_gene: TRBV4-1
d_gene: TRBD2
j_gene: TRBJ2-7

CDR3nt: TGTGCCAGCGGACCGAATGAAAAACTGTTTTTT
CDR3aa: CASGPNEKLFF
abundance: NA
v_gene: TRBV7-8
d_gene: NA
j_gene: TRBJ1-4

CDR3nt: TGTGCCAGCAGCTTGGGGACAGGCGACAATGAGCAGTTCTTC
CDR3aa: CASSLGTGDNEQFF
abundance: NA
v_gene: TRBV5-6
d_gene: TRBD1
j_gene: TRBJ2-1

CDR3nt: TGCGCCAGCAGCCAAACCCCGATCCGCGGGACGGACAATTACGAGCAGTACTTC
CDR3aa: CASSQTPIRGTDNYEQYF
abundance: NA
v_gene: TRBV4-1
d_gene: NA
j_gene: TRBJ2-7

CDR3nt: TGTGCCATCAGTGGAGGGGCCCCGAGCTCCTACAATGAGCAGTTCTTC
CDR3aa: CAISGGAPSSYNEQFF
abundance: NA
v_gene: TRBV10-3
d_gene: NA
j_gene: TRBJ2-1

CDR3nt: TGTGCCAGCAGCTTTGCGCGGGCTTCCTACAATGAGCAGTTCTTC
CDR3aa: CASSFARASYNEQFF
abundance: NA
v_gene: TRBV11-2
d_gene: NA
j_gene: TRBJ2-1

CDR3nt: TGTGCCATTACAGTGAGCCTATCCTACAATGAGCAGTTCTTC
CDR3aa: CAITVSLSYNEQFF
abundance: NA
v_gene: TRBV10-3
d_gene: NA
j_gene: TRBJ2-1

CDR3nt: TGTGCCAGCAGCGTGGGACAGGGGGCCTACGAGCAGTACTTC
CDR3aa: CASSVGQGAYEQYF
abundance: NA
v_gene: TRBV9
d_gene: TRBD1
j_gene: TRBJ2-7